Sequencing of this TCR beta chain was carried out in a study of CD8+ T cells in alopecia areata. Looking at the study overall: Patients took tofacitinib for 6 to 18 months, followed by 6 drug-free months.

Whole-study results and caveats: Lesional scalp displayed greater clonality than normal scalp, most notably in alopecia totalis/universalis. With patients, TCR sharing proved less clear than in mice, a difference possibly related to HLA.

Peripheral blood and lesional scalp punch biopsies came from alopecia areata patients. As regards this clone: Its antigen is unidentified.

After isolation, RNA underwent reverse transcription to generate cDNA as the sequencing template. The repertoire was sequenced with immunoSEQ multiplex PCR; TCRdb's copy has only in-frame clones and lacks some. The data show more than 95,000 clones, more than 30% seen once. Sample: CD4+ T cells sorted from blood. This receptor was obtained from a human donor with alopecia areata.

The CDR3 sequence is CSAETGAAGYTF. CDR3 nucleotide sequence: TGCAGCGCCGAGACAGGGGCAGCTGGCTACACCTTC. The rearrangement joins TRBV29-1 to TRBJ1-2; the match to TRBD1 covers 8 bases. Per germline, CDR1 SQVTM and CDR2 ANQGSEA. V shed 7 bases and J 7 bases; nucleotides not matched to a gene: 8. The CDR3 consists of 12 residues.